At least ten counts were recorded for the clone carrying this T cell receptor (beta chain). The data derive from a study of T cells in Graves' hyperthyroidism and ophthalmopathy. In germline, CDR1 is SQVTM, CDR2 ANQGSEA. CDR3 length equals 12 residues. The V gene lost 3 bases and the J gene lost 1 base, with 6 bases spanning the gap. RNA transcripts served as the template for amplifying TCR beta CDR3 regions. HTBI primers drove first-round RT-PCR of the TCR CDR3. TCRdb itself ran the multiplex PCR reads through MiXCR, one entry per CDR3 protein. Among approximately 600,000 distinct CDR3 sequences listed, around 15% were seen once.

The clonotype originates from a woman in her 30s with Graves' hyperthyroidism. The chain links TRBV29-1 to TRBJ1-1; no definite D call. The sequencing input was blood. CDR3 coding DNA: TGCAGCGTTGACAGGTCGAACACTGAAGCTTTCTTT. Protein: CSVDRSNTEAFF.